This T cell receptor beta chain came from a study of blood T cell repertoires in COVID-19. Study in general: Whether acute or convalescent, the COVID-19 samples came from the United States, Italy and Spain. The cDNA or gDNA used as material had been derived from T cells, B-cell-depleted T cells, or PBMCs.

In the source study's methods: The assay estimated nucleated cells by amplifying reference gene primers. TCRdb's table, derived via immunoSEQ multiplex PCR, lists solely in-frame clones and lacks some. That table furnishes V, J and clone size, whereas the DNA furnished D and trimming. The data contain under 150,000 clones, roughly 85% of them singletons. The CDR3 totals 13 residues. V was pared by 4 bases and J by 7 bases, with 6 bases of the junction left unmatched. The germline V gene has CDR1 MGHRA and CDR2 YSYEKL. The receptor comes from a human donor in a cohort sampled during active COVID-19. V and J are TRBV4-1 and TRBJ2-7; 8 nucleotides align to TRBD2. Specimen: peripheral blood. CDR3 DNA sequence: TGCGCCAGCAGCCGAGGGACTAGTGGGGAGCAGTACTTC. Protein product: CASSRGTSGEQYF.